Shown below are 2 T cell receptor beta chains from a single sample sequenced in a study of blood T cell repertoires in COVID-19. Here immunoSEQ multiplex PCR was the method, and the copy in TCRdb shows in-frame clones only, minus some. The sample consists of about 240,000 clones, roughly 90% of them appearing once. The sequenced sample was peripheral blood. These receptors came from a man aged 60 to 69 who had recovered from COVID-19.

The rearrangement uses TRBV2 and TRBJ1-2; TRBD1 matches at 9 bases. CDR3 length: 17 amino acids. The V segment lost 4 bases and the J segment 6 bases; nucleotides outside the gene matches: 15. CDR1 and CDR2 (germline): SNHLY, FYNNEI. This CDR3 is CASSALPLDRGGDGYTF. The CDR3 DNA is TGTGCCAGCAGTGCACTCCCCCTGGACAGGGGTGGAGATGGCTACACCTTC.

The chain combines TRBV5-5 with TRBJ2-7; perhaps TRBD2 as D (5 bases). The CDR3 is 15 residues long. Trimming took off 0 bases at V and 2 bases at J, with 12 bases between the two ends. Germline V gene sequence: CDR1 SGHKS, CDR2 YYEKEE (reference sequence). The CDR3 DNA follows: TGTGCCAGCAGCTTGGGGGCACTAGGCCCCTACGAGCAGTACTTC. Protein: CASSLGALGPYEQYF.